This T cell receptor (beta chain) was identified during a study of PD-1 blockade in mismatch repair-deficient tumors (dated by TCRdb to between 2016 and 2019). As for the study more broadly: Between late 2013 and 2016, the trial enrolled 65 to 95 consecutive patients with approximately 12 types of mismatch repair-deficient cancer, all of whom had received prior treatment and were progressing. Tumor-associated T cell clones were tracked in the peripheral blood of patients responding to PD-1 blockade by deep sequencing of TCR CDR3 regions.

The library was obtained by the immunoSEQ multiplex PCR assay. The immuneACCESS repertoire file appears here via TCRdb, limited to in-frame rearrangements. These files lack a portion of the clones; in checked studies, under half of the deficit traces to unresolved V genes, and the cause of the others is not known. In this sample the table shows some 100,000 clones, 82% of which occur a single time. The top ten constitute roughly 6.3% of the sample. Of note for this clone: It lacks a known antigen. No base quality information exists; no much larger clone differs at one position.

Overall study results and their limits: After pembrolizumab, tumor-resident clones, which were often undetectable in blood before treatment, expanded rapidly and then contracted, generally ahead of radiologic responses.

Mismatch repair deficiency was established in every enrolled patient by polymerase chain reaction or immunohistochemistry. A few patients who responded to pembrolizumab therapy underwent TCR sequencing. In the phase II trial, pembrolizumab PD-1 blockade was tested prospectively in advanced mismatch repair-deficient cancers, no matter which tissue of origin the cancers came from. Peripheral blood T cell samples were gathered serially, both before PD-1 blockade started and at multiple time points afterward. Blood sampling times were reported as weeks after the first pembrolizumab dose. From the germline V gene, CDR1 is SGHTA and CDR2 is FQGNSA. At the junction V is shortened by 5 bases and J by 2 bases; bases outside the gene matches: 6. The CDR3 starts with the cysteine, ends with the phenylalanine, and has 15 residues. Left in the record is the CDR3 DNA by itself, 45 bases read in frame from the first base.

The V gene is TRBV7-2 and the J gene is TRBJ2-5; 9 central nucleotides agree with TRBD2. The sequence was collected from an adult with mismatch repair-deficient cancer. The sequences come from peripheral blood, collected about 33 weeks after starting pembrolizumab. CDR3 protein: CASSLVAGVQETQYF. The sequenced DNA: TGTGCCAGCAGCCTAGTAGCGGGGGTTCAAGAGACCCAGTACTTC.